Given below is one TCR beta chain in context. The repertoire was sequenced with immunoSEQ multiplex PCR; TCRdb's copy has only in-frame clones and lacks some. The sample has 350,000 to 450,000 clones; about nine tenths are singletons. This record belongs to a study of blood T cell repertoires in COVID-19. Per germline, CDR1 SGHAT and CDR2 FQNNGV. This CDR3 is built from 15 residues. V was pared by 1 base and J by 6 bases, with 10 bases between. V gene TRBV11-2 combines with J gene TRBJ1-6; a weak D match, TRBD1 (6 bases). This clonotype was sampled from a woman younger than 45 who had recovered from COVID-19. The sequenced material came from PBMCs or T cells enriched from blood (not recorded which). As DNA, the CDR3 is TGTGCCAGCAGCTTAGCTGGGGGCGCTAATTCACCCCTCCACTTT. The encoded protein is CASSLAGGANSPLHF.